A selection of T cell receptor beta chains follows, all from one sample in a study of cytomegalovirus exposure and HLA in healthy donors. Some clones are missing from TCRdb's copy, which holds only in-frame ones; the method was immunoSEQ multiplex PCR. The sample contains 200,000 or so clones, 75% to 85% of which appear only once. The sample was PBMCs. The origin of the receptors is a woman aged 40 to 50 in good health and CMV-seronegative. Both conserved end residues are part of each CDR3. Fields, in order: CDR3 protein, V gene, J gene.

CASSQLARTNEKLFF	TRBV4-1	TRBJ1-4
CASKAGTGVDEAFF	TRBV19	TRBJ1-1
CATATGTSDGEQYF	TRBV15	TRBJ2-7
CSVDVTANNEQFF	TRBV29-1	TRBJ2-1
CAWSGTSGRANYEQYF	TRBV30	TRBJ2-7
CASSIAASGSYEQYF	TRBV19	TRBJ2-7
CASSYRTGRTEAFF	TRBV6-5	TRBJ1-1
CASSSNRGKEKLFF	TRBV27	TRBJ1-4
CASSESAGASRTGELFF	TRBV10-1	TRBJ2-2
CASNRGLEQYF	TRBV5-1	TRBJ2-7
CASSPQGLDTDTQYF	TRBV18	TRBJ2-3
CASSPVSSGANVLTF	TRBV18	TRBJ2-6
CASSANPGLVDTGELFF	TRBV9	TRBJ2-2
CAWSVLGGEKADTQYF	TRBV30	TRBJ2-3
CASSLGGAVRRSEKLFF	TRBV5-1	TRBJ1-4
CASGPGLPEGETQYF	TRBV12-5	TRBJ2-5
CASSEGGGNEQFF	TRBV2	TRBJ2-1
CASSAKGDGSF	TRBV2	TRBJ1-2
CSVAIFGYTF	TRBV20-1	TRBJ1-2
CASSLAAAGEAFF	TRBV5-1	TRBJ1-1
CAWSVWGGNEQFF	TRBV30	TRBJ2-1
CASSLLGTANEKLFF	TRBV7-9	TRBJ1-4
CASSLNDLPTTTYNEQFF	TRBV5-5	TRBJ2-1
CASSLGVGRETQYF	TRBV5-6	TRBJ2-5
CASRIQGAGQPQHF	TRBV19	TRBJ1-5
CAVQTQGIETQYF	TRBV10-3	TRBJ2-5
CAWSRQVIYEQYF	TRBV30	TRBJ2-7
CASSSTGWEGSYEQYF	TRBV13	TRBJ2-7
CASRRGHGSYEQYF	TRBV28	TRBJ2-7
CASRKAGSHYEQYF	TRBV19	TRBJ2-7
CSVKVPPGSTEAFF	TRBV29-1	TRBJ1-1
CASREPSGSYNEQFF	TRBV10-1	TRBJ2-1
CASSLGNSGTNEQFF	TRBV5-1	TRBJ2-1
CASSGQVNQPQHF	TRBV6-1	TRBJ1-5
CASSGGLAAFTDTQYF	TRBV27	TRBJ2-3
CSVEDKHNTGELFF	TRBV29-1	TRBJ2-2
CASSDRGTEAFF	TRBV2	TRBJ1-1
CSVDRELGTQYF	TRBV29-1	TRBJ2-5
CASSPGLLTVQFF	TRBV6-5	TRBJ2-1